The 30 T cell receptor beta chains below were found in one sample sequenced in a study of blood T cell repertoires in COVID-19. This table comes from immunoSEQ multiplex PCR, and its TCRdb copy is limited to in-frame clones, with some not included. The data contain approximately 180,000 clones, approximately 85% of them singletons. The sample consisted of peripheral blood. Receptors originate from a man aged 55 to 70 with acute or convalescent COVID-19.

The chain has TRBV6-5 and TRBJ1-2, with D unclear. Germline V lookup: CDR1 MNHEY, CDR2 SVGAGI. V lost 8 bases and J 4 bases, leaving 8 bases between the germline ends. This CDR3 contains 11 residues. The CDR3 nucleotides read TGTGCCAGCCGTATCGGCTATGGCTACACCTTC. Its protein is CASRIGYGYTF.

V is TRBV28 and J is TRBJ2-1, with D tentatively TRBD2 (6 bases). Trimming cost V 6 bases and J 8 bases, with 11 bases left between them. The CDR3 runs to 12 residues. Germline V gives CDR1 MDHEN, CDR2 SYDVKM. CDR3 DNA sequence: TGTGCCAGCAGGTCCGGAGGGTATGAGCAGTTCTTC. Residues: CASRSGGYEQFF.

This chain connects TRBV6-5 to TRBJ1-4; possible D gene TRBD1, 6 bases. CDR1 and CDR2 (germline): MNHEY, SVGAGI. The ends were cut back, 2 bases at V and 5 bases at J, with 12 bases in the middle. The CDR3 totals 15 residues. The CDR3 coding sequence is TGTGCCAGCAGTTACGAGCAGGGGATGAATGAAAAACTGTTTTTT. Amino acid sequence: CASSYEQGMNEKLFF.

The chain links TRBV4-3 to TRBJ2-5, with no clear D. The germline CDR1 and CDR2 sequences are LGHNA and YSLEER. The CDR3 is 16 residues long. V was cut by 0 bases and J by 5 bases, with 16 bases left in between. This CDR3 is CASSQEPLGAFETQYF. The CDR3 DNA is TGCGCCAGCAGCCAAGAACCCCTAGGAGCTTTTGAGACCCAGTACTTC.

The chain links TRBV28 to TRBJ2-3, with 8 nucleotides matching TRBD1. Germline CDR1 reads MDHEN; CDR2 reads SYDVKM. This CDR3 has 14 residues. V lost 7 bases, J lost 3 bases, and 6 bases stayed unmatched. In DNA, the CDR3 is TGTGCCAGCACCCGGACAGGGAAGACAGATACGCAGTATTTT. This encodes CASTRTGKTDTQYF. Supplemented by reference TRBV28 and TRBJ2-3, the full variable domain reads DVKVTQSSRYLVKRTGEKVFLECVQDMDHENMFWYRQDPGLGLRLIYFSYDVKMKEKGDIPEGYSVSREKKERFSLILESASTNQTSMYLCASTRTGKTDTQYFGPGTRLTVL.

The CDR3 sequence: CASSLVGSNQPQHF. The CDR3 nucleotides are TGTGCCAGCAGCTTGGTCGGTAGCAATCAGCCCCAGCATTTT. This chain connects TRBV5-5 to TRBJ1-5; D unclear. The CDR3 contains 14 residues. Deletions cut 0 bases from V and 0 bases from J, with 4 bases between. Per germline, CDR1 SGHKS and CDR2 YYEKEE (reference sequence).

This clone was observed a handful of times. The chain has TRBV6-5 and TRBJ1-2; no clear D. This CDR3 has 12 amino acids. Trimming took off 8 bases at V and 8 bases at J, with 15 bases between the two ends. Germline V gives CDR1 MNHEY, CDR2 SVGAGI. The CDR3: CASSRSTKGYTF. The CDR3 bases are TGTGCCAGCTCAAGATCTACTAAGGGCTACACCTTC.

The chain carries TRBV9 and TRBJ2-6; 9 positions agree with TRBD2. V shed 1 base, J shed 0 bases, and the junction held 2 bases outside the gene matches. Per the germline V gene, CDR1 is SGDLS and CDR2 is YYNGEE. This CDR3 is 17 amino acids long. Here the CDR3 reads CASSVLAGISGANVLTF. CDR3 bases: TGTGCCAGCAGCGTACTAGCGGGGATCTCTGGGGCCAACGTCCTGACTTTC.

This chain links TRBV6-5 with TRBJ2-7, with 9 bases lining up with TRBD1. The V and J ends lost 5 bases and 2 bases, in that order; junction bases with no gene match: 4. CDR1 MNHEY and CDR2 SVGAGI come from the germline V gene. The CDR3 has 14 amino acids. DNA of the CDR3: TGTGCCAGCAGTAGGACAGGGGCAGCCTACGAGCAGTACTTC. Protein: CASSRTGAAYEQYF.

The CDR3 region has the DNA TGTGCCTCAGCCATGGGTAGCGGGATTTTTGAGACCCAGTACTTC. The encoded protein is CASAMGSGIFETQYF. This rearrangement joins TRBV2 to TRBJ2-5; 8 positions match TRBD2. Germline CDR1 SNHLY, CDR2 FYNNEI. V lost 11 bases to trimming and J lost 5 bases; unmatched junction nucleotides: 16. The CDR3 spans 15 residues.

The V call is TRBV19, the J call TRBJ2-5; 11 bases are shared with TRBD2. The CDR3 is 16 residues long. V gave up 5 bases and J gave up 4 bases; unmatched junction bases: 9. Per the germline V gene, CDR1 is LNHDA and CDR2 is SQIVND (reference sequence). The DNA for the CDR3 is TGTGCCAGTAGTCCCTGGGCTAGCGGGAGGTCAGAGACCCAGTACTTC. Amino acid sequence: CASSPWASGRSETQYF.

The CDR3 DNA reads as TGTGCCAGCAGACAAGACGGGTTGGGTGTCCTCCACTTT. Amino acid sequence: CASRQDGLGVLHF. The chain carries TRBV27 and TRBJ1-6; D not resolved. Trimming removed 6 bases at V and 15 bases at J, with 18 bases between. The CDR3 consists of 13 residues. Per the germline V gene, CDR1 is MNHEY and CDR2 is SMNVEV (reference sequence).

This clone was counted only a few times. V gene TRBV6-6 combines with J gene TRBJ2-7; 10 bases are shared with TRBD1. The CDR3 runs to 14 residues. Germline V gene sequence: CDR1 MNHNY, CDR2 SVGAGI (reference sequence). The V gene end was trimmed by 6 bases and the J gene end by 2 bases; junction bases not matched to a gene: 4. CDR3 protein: CASRPGTGAYEQYF. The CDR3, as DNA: TGTGCCAGCAGGCCCGGGACAGGGGCCTACGAGCAGTACTTC.

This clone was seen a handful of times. CDR3 coding DNA: TGTGCCAGCAGCGGACAGGCCTGGGGTGAGCAGTTCTTC. Translation gives CASSGQAWGEQFF. This chain connects TRBV12-3 or TRBV12-4 to TRBJ2-1; 7 nucleotides agree with TRBD1. With 6 bases clipped from V and 9 bases from J, the junction kept 8 bases outside the gene matches. The CDR3 totals 13 residues.

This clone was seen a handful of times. CDR3 sequence (DNA): TGTGCCAGCAGCGACAGATACTATGGCTACACCTTC. Amino acids: CASSDRYYGYTF. The chain recombines TRBV28 with TRBJ1-2; D possibly corresponds to TRBD1 (5 bases). This CDR3 contains 12 residues. Trimming stripped 6 bases from V and 3 bases from J, with 8 bases between. The germline gives CDR1 MDHEN, CDR2 SYDVKM.

CDR3 in amino acids: CASSLDRLLAGDEQFF. The CDR3 nucleotides read TGTGCCAGCAGCTTGGACCGACTACTAGCGGGAGATGAGCAGTTCTTC. This chain joins TRBV7-2 and TRBJ2-1; TRBD2 agrees at 11 bases. The V and J ends lost 3 bases and 8 bases, in that order; junction bases with no gene match: 9. The CDR3 consists of 16 residues. CDR1 and CDR2 (germline): SGHTA, FQGNSA.

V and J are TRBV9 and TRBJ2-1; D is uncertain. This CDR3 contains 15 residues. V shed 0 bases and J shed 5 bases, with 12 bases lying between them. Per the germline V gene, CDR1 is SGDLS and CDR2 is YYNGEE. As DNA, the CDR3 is TGTGCCAGCAGCGTAGGTCAGTCCGTGAACAATGAGCAGTTCTTC. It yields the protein CASSVGQSVNNEQFF.

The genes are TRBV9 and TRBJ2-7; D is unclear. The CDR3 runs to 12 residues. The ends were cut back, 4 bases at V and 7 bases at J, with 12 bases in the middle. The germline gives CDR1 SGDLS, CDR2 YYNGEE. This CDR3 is CASSSSAQEQYF. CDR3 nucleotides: TGTGCCAGCAGCTCCAGCGCCCAAGAGCAGTACTTC.

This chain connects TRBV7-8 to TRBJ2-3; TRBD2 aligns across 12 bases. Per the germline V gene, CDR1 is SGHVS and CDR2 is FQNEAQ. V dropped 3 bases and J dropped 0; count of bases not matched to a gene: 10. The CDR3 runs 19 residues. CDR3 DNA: TGTGCCAGCAGCTTGACCCCGGGACTAGCGGGTTTTAGCACAGATACGCAGTATTTT. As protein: CASSLTPGLAGFSTDTQYF. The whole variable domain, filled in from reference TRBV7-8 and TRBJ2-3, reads GAGVSQSPRYKVAKRGQDVALRCDPISGHVSLFWYQQALGQGPEFLTYFQNEAQLDKSGLPSDRFFAERPEGSVSTLKIQRTQQEDSAVYLCASSLTPGLAGFSTDTQYFGPGTRLTVL.

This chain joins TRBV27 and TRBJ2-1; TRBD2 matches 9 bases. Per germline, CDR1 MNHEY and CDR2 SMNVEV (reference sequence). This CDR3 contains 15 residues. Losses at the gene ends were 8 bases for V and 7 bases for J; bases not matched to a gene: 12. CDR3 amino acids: CASRNRREGSNEQFF. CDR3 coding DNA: TGTGCCAGCCGGAACCGGCGGGAGGGCTCAAATGAGCAGTTCTTC.

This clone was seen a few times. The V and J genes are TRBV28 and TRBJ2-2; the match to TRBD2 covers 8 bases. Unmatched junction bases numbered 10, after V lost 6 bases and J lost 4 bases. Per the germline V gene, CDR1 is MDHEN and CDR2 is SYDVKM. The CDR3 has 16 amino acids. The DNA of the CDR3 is TGTGCCAGCAGCCTGACTAGCGTTACCTTCACCGGGGAGCTGTTTTTT. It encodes CASSLTSVTFTGELFF.

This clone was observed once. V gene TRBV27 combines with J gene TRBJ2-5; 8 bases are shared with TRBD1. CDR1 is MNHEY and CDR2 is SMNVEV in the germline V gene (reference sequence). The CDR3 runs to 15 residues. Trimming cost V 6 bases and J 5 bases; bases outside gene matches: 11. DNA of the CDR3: TGTGCCAGCAGACCGTTTCAGGGGGCTTCGGAGACCCAGTACTTC. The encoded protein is CASRPFQGASETQYF.

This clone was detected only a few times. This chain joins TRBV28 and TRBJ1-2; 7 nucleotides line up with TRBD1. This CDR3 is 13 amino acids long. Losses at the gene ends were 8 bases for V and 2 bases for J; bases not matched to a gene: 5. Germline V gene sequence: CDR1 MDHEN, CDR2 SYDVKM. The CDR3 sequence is CASLEGANYGYTF. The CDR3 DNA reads TGTGCCAGCTTAGAGGGGGCCAACTATGGCTACACCTTC.

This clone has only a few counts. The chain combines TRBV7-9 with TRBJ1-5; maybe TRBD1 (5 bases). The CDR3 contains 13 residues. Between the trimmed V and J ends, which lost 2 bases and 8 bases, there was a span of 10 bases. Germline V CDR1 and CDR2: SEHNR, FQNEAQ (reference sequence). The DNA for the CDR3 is TGTGCCAGCAGCTTATTCCCGGGGGAGCCCCAGCATTTT. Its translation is CASSLFPGEPQHF.

The chain's CDR3 is CASNPGGDEQFF. The DNA for the CDR3 is TGTGCCAGCAACCCAGGGGGCGATGAGCAGTTCTTC. The chain uses TRBV2 and TRBJ2-1, with TRBD1 matching 8 bases. V lost 7 bases, J lost 8 bases, and 4 bases stayed unmatched. Germline lookup yields CDR1 SNHLY and CDR2 FYNNEI. This CDR3 contains 12 residues.

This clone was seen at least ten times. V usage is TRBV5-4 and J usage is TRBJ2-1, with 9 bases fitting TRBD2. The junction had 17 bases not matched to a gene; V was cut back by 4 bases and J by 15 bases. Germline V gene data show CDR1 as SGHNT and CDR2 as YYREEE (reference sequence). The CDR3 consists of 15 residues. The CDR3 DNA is TGTGCCAGCAGCCCAATCGAGACTAGCGGAGGAGGGGGGTTCTTC. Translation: CASSPIETSGGGGFF.

The CDR3 DNA follows: TGTGCCAGCTACCGGGACAGGGGCACTGAAGCTTTCTTT. Residues: CASYRDRGTEAFF. This chain uses TRBV27 with TRBJ1-1; 10 nucleotides line up with TRBD1. V lost 8 bases to trimming and J lost 4 bases; unmatched junction nucleotides: 4. The germline V gene encodes CDR1 MNHEY and CDR2 SMNVEV (reference sequence). This CDR3 has 13 amino acids.

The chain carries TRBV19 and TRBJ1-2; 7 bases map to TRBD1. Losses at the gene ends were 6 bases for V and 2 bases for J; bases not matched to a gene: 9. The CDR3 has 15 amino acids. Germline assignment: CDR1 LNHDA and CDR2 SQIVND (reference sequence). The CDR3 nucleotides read TGTGCCAGTAGGGTATCCGGGACAGTGAACTATGGCTACACCTTC. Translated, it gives CASRVSGTVNYGYTF.

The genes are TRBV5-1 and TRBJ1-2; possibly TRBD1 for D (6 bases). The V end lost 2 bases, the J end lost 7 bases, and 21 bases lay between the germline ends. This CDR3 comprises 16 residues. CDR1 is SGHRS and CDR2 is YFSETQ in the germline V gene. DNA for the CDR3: TGCGCCAGCAGCTTAAGGGTGACTGGGGGCAACGGTGGCTACACCTTC. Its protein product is CASSLRVTGGNGGYTF.

The CDR3 coding sequence is TGTGCCAGCAGCTTGACAGGGTACGGCTACACCTTC. Its translation is CASSLTGYGYTF. The chain carries TRBV5-4 and TRBJ1-2, with a tentative D call TRBD1 (6 bases). Deletions cut 1 base from V and 8 bases from J, with 9 bases between. The CDR3 length is 12 residues. Germline CDR1 reads SGHNT; CDR2 reads YYREEE (reference sequence).